This T cell receptor beta chain stems from a study of T cells expressing NK-cell markers (dated by TCRdb to 2018 to 2021). Looking at the study overall: About 8 donors provided sorted CD3+CD56+NKG2C+, CD3+CD56+NKG2C- and CD3+CD56-NKG2C+ T-cell subsets, whose TCR beta-chain repertoires were profiled. Sequencing of the libraries produced 2 x 150 bp reads on Illumina HiSeq 2000/2500, MiSeq or NextSeq. Randomly selected healthy volunteers, three men and five women, were used as the eight sequenced donors. Of the eight sequenced donors, seven were found to be HCMV-seropositive and one was found to be HCMV-seronegative. On the study overall, not on this receptor specifically: Whether the expanded NKG2C-expressing T cell clones were specific for HCMV antigens was left unclear. Those dominant clonotypes were again the most abundant among CD3+CD56-NKG2C+ cells in a few donors, at roughly 25-60.1%. In a handful of donors, the dominant CD3+CD56+NKG2C+ clonotypes were found to rank among the top 10 CD8+ clonotypes and to make up about 1.0-7.0% of CD8+ T cells.

Data came from an Illumina HiSeq 2000. TCR beta cDNA libraries were made by 5'RACE template switching that added a universal primer site and unique molecular identifiers. cDNA synthesis was primed from the TCR beta constant segment and was followed by two successive PCR amplification steps. On the study's bioinformatics: MIGEC was used to demultiplex reads and group reads by UMI, and MiTCR was used to assemble and quantify clonotypes. To remove erroneous sequences, TCR cDNA sequences were retained only when supported by two or more reads. Downstream repertoire analysis used the tcR package, and clonotypes were matched across fractions by CDR3 nucleotide sequence plus V segment. VDJmatch was used to annotate antigen specificity against VDJdb, with one amino acid substitution in CDR3 allowed. Following reprocessing of the reads by TCRdb, the data hold one row per CDR3 protein sequence and no DNA is available. The V and J calls and clone size come from TCRdb's table, not from the authors' own analysis. The sample table holds about 550,000 distinct CDR3 sequences. Approximately 3.5% of the sample rests with the top ten.

A commercial ELISA kit detecting HCMV-specific IgG in serum was used to determine HCMV serostatus. Ficoll density gradient centrifugation was used to isolate peripheral blood mononuclear cells from blood. Remarks on this clonotype: The antigen it binds to is not known.

The receptor was derived from a man aged 18-30 years in good health. Donor details come from another sample of the same person, matched by shared clones. Sequences were obtained from blood T cells: a sorted CD56 or NKG2C T cell subset, CD4+ or CD8+ T cells, or bulk PBMC T cells (not recorded which).

The CDR3 here reads CASSRPGGIWETQYF. The rearrangement joined TRBV19 to TRBJ2-5; TCRdb gives TRBD2 as the D gene, but with no DNA this cannot be confirmed. From its cysteine to its phenylalanine, the CDR3 spans 15 amino acids. No DNA was logged. CDR1 LNHDA and CDR2 SQIVND were looked up in the germline V gene (reference sequence).